These 3 T cell receptor beta chains originate from one sample sequenced in a study of T-cell memory formation after mild COVID-19. TCRdb passed the 5' RACE reads through MiXCR, listing each CDR3 protein once. The sample shows 250,000 to 300,000 distinct CDR3 sequences, about 16% of them seen only once. Sequenced input: PBMCs or a T cell subset sorted from them (not recorded which). The receptors were sampled from a man between 18 and 35 years old who had mild COVID-19 (a few samples of this study predate the infection). Cell type and time point are not known.

This clonotype has just a few counts. The chain is built from TRBV2 and TRBJ2-3; perhaps TRBD2 as D (6 bases). The germline V gene has CDR1 SNHLY and CDR2 FYNNEI. Trimming left V 4 bases short and J 3 bases short, with 8 bases between. The CDR3 loop spans 13 amino acids. CDR3 region: CASSGRATDTQYF. In DNA form, the CDR3 reads TGTGCCAGCAGTGGGAGGGCAACAGATACGCAGTATTTT.

This clonotype was observed a handful of times. The chain employs TRBV13 and TRBJ2-7; D unresolved. Germline loops: CDR1 PRHDT, CDR2 FYEKMQ (reference sequence). The CDR3 sequence is 14 residues long. Deletions cut 1 base from V and 7 bases from J, with 14 bases between. The CDR3 region is CASSLDVPPGEQYF. The CDR3 DNA follows: TGTGCCAGCAGCTTAGACGTCCCCCCCGGGGAGCAGTACTTC.

The V and J genes are TRBV7-6 and TRBJ1-5; D unclear. Germline CDR1 and CDR2: SGHVS and FNYEAQ. Between the trimmed V and J ends, which lost 1 base and 6 bases, there was a span of 7 bases. The CDR3 loop spans 13 amino acids. CDR3 in DNA: TGTGCCAGCAGCTTAGTGGCGGGTCAGCCCCAGCATTTT. Residues: CASSLVAGQPQHF.